This T cell receptor (beta chain) is from a study of T-cell memory formation after mild COVID-19. Sample barcodes and UMIs were carried by the TCR alpha and TCR beta cDNA libraries that 5'RACE generated with constant-segment primers. One entry per CDR3 protein, called by TCRdb with MiXCR from the 5' RACE reads. The data show some 450,000 distinct CDR3 sequences, 20% seen once. Germline V gives CDR1 ENHRY, CDR2 SYGVKD. The germline V and J ends were trimmed by 6 bases and 7 bases, with 7 bases remaining between them. The length of the CDR3 is 11 residues. This clonotype was seen a handful of times. What it recognizes is unknown. Broader study findings: A second wave expanding day 15 to 37 was CD4+-biased; contracting clones were balanced.

The clonotype was recovered from an adult woman who had mild COVID-19 (a few samples of this study predate the infection). Cell type and time point are not known. Sequencing was performed on PBMCs or a T cell subset sorted from them (not recorded which). The gene calls are TRBV10-3 and TRBJ2-1, with D hard to call. The CDR3 protein is CAIRLGNEQFF. CDR3 DNA sequence: TGTGCCATCAGACTCGGGAATGAGCAGTTCTTC.